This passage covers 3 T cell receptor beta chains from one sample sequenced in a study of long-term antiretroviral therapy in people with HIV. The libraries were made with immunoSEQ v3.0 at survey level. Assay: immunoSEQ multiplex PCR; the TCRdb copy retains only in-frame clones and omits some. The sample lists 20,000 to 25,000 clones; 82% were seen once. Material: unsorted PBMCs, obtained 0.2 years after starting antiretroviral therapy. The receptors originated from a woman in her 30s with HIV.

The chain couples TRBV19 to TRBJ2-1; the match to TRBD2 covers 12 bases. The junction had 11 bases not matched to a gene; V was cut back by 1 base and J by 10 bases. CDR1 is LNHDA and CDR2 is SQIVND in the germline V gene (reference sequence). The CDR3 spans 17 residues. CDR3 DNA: TGTGCCAGTAGTATAGTTGGGCTAGCGGGGGGGCAGGGCGAGCAGTTCTTC. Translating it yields CASSIVGLAGGQGEQFF.

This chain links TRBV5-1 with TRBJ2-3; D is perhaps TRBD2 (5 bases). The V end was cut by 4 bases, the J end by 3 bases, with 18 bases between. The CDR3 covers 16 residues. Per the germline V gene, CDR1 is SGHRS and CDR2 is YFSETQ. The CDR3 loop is CASSPSGNLGTDTQYF. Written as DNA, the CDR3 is TGCGCCAGCAGCCCCTCGGGGAACCTTGGGACAGATACGCAGTATTTT. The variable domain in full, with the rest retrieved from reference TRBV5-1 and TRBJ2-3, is KAGVTQTPRYLIKTRGQQVTLSCSPISGHRSVSWYQQTPGQGLQFLFEYFSETQRNKGNFPGRFSGRQFSNSRSEMNVSTLELGDSALYLCASSPSGNLGTDTQYFGPGTRLTVL.

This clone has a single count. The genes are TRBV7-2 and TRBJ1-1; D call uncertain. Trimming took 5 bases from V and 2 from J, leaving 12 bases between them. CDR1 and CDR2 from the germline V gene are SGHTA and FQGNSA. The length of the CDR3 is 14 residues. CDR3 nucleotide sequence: TGTGCCAGCAGCCACTCGTGGGGTAACACTGAAGCTTTCTTT. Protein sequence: CASSHSWGNTEAFF.